This entry lists 21 T cell receptor beta chains sequenced from one sample in a study of blood T cell repertoires in COVID-19. Sequencing used immunoSEQ multiplex PCR; TCRdb keeps in-frame clones, though not all of them. The data hold under 200,000 clones, with under 90% observed a single time. What was sequenced was peripheral blood. The origin of the receptors is a man aged 25 to 40 with active or convalescent COVID-19.

A single count supports this clone. The rearrangement uses TRBV4-3 and TRBJ1-2; no definite D call. CDR3 length: 15 residues. CDR1 is LGHNA and CDR2 is YSLEER in the germline V gene. V was cut by 0 bases and J by 1 base, with 9 bases left in between. The CDR3: CASSQDVGGNYGYTF. CDR3 coding DNA: TGCGCCAGCAGCCAAGATGTGGGAGGTAACTATGGCTACACCTTC.

This clone occurred once. The chain combines TRBV5-5 with TRBJ2-5, with 9 positions matching TRBD2. CDR3 size: 14 residues. Germline V gene data show CDR1 as SGHKS and CDR2 as YYEKEE (reference sequence). The ends lost 1 base at V and 7 bases at J; junction bases unmatched: 5. The CDR3 protein is CASSLSSGEGTQYF. The CDR3 region has the DNA TGTGCCAGCAGCTTGTCTAGCGGGGAGGGGACCCAGTACTTC.

This clone was found a few times. The chain has TRBV7-9 and TRBJ1-6, with D tentatively TRBD1 (5 bases). Germline V gives CDR1 SEHNR, CDR2 FQNEAQ (reference sequence). The CDR3 is 12 amino acids. V dropped 10 bases and J dropped 7 bases, with 11 bases sitting between them. CDR3 protein: CATRTPNSPLHF. CDR3 bases: TGTGCCACCAGGACACCGAATTCACCCCTCCACTTT.

V usage is TRBV30 and J usage is TRBJ1-5; possibly TRBD1 for D (5 bases). The germline V gene encodes CDR1 GTSNPN and CDR2 SVGIG (reference sequence). This CDR3 contains 18 residues. The V gene lost 2 bases and the J gene lost 2 bases, with 22 bases spanning the gap. The CDR3 bases are TGTGCCTGGAGTCCCTGGATATCTTCCTCGGGGGGCAATCAGCCCCAGCATTTT. Its translation is CAWSPWISSSGGNQPQHF.

The chain carries TRBV19 and TRBJ1-5; D not resolved. V dropped 6 bases and J dropped 2 bases, with 8 bases sitting between them. This CDR3 is built from 13 residues. Germline V gene sequence: CDR1 LNHDA, CDR2 SQIVND (reference sequence). CDR3 bases: TGTGCCAGTAGGGACTTCGGCAATCAGCCCCAGCATTTT. Protein: CASRDFGNQPQHF.

The rearrangement links TRBV28 to TRBJ1-5; 7 bases fit TRBD1. Germline-derived CDR1 and CDR2 are MDHEN and SYDVKM. The CDR3 extends over 12 amino acids. After removal of 2 bases from V and 14 bases from J, the junction contained 6 bases not matched to a gene. This CDR3 reads CASSLAGQVKHF. CDR3 coding DNA: TGTGCCAGCAGTTTAGCCGGACAGGTGAAGCATTTT.

The chain has TRBV5-4 and TRBJ2-3, with 12 bases matching TRBD2. The V gene end was trimmed by 1 base and the J gene end by 2 bases; junction bases not matched to a gene: 2. The CDR3 loop spans 16 amino acids. Germline CDR1 is SGHNT and CDR2 is YYREEE (reference sequence). The CDR3 DNA is TGTGCCAGCAGCTTGAGACTAGCGGGGGACACAGATACGCAGTATTTT. This gives the protein CASSLRLAGDTDTQYF.

This chain links TRBV5-6 with TRBJ2-5; D may be TRBD2 (7 bases). Germline CDR1 SGHDT, CDR2 YYEEEE. V lost 7 bases and J lost 1, with 17 bases in between. This CDR3 region has 15 residues. CDR3 coding DNA: TGTGCCAGCGTTGGCGGGGGCCCGGTCCAAGAGACCCAGTACTTC. It is translated as CASVGGGPVQETQYF.

The CDR3 DNA sequence: TGTGCCAGCAGCGACTCAGCGGGACTAGATTACAATGAGCAGTTCTTC. This sequence encodes CASSDSAGLDYNEQFF. The rearrangement links TRBV7-9 to TRBJ2-1, with 8 bases identical to TRBD2. V was clipped by 5 bases and J by 4 bases; unmatched bases: 10. CDR3 length equals 16 residues. Per germline, CDR1 SEHNR and CDR2 FQNEAQ (reference sequence).

The rearrangement joins TRBV25-1 to TRBJ1-6, with 7 bases identical to TRBD1. Losses at the gene ends were 3 bases for V and 7 bases for J; bases not matched to a gene: 3. CDR1 MGHDK and CDR2 SYGVNS come from the germline V gene. The CDR3 extends over 14 amino acids. The CDR3 loop reads CASSETGQNSPLHF. Here the CDR3 DNA reads TGTGCCAGCAGTGAGACAGGGCAAAATTCACCCCTCCACTTT.

V usage is TRBV28 and J usage is TRBJ1-5; 9 bases map to TRBD1. Trimming at V came to 8 bases and at J to 5 bases, leaving 4 bases not matched to a gene. Germline V CDR1 and CDR2: MDHEN, SYDVKM. The CDR3 spans 13 residues. CDR3 nucleotide sequence: TGTGCCAGCGATGGACAGGGGTATCAGCCCCAGCATTTT. This translates into CASDGQGYQPQHF.

The V gene is TRBV6-4, the J gene TRBJ2-3, with 8 nucleotides matching TRBD2. J lost 4 bases, V lost 0 bases, and 6 bases had no gene match. The CDR3 covers 16 residues. Germline CDR1 and CDR2: MRHNA and SNTAGT. The CDR3 bases are TGTGCCAGCAGTGACTCAAACGGGAGGGCCCCAGATACGCAGTATTTT. This translates into CASSDSNGRAPDTQYF.

J is TRBJ1-1 and V is TRBV5-1; D is unclear. Germline V gene data show CDR1 as SGHRS and CDR2 as YFSETQ. V lost 7 bases and J lost 1, with 14 bases in between. The CDR3 spans 14 residues. The CDR3 DNA reads TGCGCCAGCGGAGAGGCTCTCTCGAACACTGAAGCTTTCTTT. Residues: CASGEALSNTEAFF.

The V call is TRBV30, the J call TRBJ1-2; D ambiguous. The germline gives CDR1 GTSNPN, CDR2 SVGIG (reference sequence). Trimming removed 0 bases at V and 7 bases at J, with 27 bases between. The CDR3 spans 18 residues. The CDR3 reads CAWSVQVRPLTSMSGYTF. The CDR3 coding sequence is TGTGCCTGGAGTGTACAAGTCCGCCCCCTGACTTCGATGAGTGGCTACACCTTC.

V is TRBV12-5 and J is TRBJ1-1; 9 nucleotides match TRBD1. V lost 5 bases, J lost 4 bases, and 8 bases stayed unmatched. Germline V CDR1 and CDR2: LGHNT, FRNRAP. The CDR3 totals 15 residues. The CDR3 loop reads CASGPRTGEGTEAFF. The CDR3 bases are TGTGCTAGTGGTCCGCGGACAGGGGAAGGCACTGAAGCTTTCTTT.

This clone occurred once. The J gene is TRBJ2-3, the V gene TRBV6-5; D is perhaps TRBD1 (5 bases). The CDR3 has 15 residues. CDR1 MNHEY and CDR2 SVGAGI come from the germline V gene. The V and J ends lost 6 bases and 12 bases respectively, with 25 bases between them. The DNA for the CDR3 is TGTGCCAGCAGAAAGACAGTATGGGAACATAGTCTTCAGTATTTT. It yields the protein CASRKTVWEHSLQYF.

The gene calls are TRBV5-1 and TRBJ2-3; 9 bases are a match to TRBD1. The germline gives CDR1 SGHRS, CDR2 YFSETQ. V trimming: 5 bases; J trimming: 4 bases; junction bases outside the gene matches: 17. The CDR3 extends over 18 amino acids. Here the CDR3 DNA reads TGCGCCAGCAGAATCGAGCCGGGACAGGGTCTTCAGGCAGATACGCAGTATTTT. This sequence encodes CASRIEPGQGLQADTQYF.

The chain combines TRBV7-9 with TRBJ1-2, with 8 bases matching TRBD1. J gave up 4 bases and V 5 bases, and 3 bases lay outside the gene matches. Looked up from germline, CDR1 is SEHNR and CDR2 is FQNEAQ (reference sequence). This CDR3 comprises 13 residues. CDR3 sequence reads: CASSNTGGYGYTF. The CDR3 nucleotides are TGTGCCAGCAGCAACACAGGGGGCTATGGCTACACCTTC.

The chain joins TRBV6-6 to TRBJ2-1; 12 bases agree with TRBD2. Germline values: CDR1 MNHNY, CDR2 SVGAGI (reference sequence). The CDR3 is 16 amino acids. Trimming cost V 2 bases and J 5 bases; bases outside gene matches: 4. CDR3 amino acids: CASSYGLAGGNNEQFF. DNA of the CDR3: TGTGCCAGCAGTTACGGGCTAGCGGGGGGGAACAATGAGCAGTTCTTC.

This chain joins TRBV4-1 and TRBJ1-2, with a tentative D call TRBD1 (5 bases). The V end lost 0 bases, the J end lost 3 bases, and 14 bases lay between the germline ends. CDR3 size: 16 residues. The V gene's germline CDR1 is MGHRA and CDR2 YSYEKL. The CDR3 sequence: CASSQEPGLRYYGYTF. DNA for the CDR3: TGCGCCAGCAGCCAAGAACCAGGGCTGAGGTACTATGGCTACACCTTC.

J is TRBJ1-6 and V is TRBV2, with a tentative D call TRBD1 (5 bases). CDR1 and CDR2 (germline): SNHLY, FYNNEI. CDR3 length: 14 residues. Trimming shortened V by 1 base and J by 9 bases, and 10 bases separated the two germline ends. The CDR3 DNA is TGTGCCAGCAGTGAAGACAGGTCTAGTTCACCCCTCCACTTT. This gives the protein CASSEDRSSSPLHF. The full variable domain, in which reference TRBV2 and TRBJ1-6 provide the parts outside the CDR3, is EPEVTQTPSHQVTQMGQEVILRCVPISNHLYFYWYRQILGQKVEFLVSFYNNEISEKSEIFDDQFSVERPDGSNFTLKIRSTKLEDSAMYFCASSEDRSSSPLHFGNGTRLTVT.